A selection of T cell receptor beta chains follows, all from one sample in a study of T cells in Graves' hyperthyroidism and ophthalmopathy. TCRdb redid the calling of the multiplex PCR reads with MiXCR, one entry per CDR3 protein. The data contain around 580,000 distinct CDR3 sequences, over 15% of them singletons. Sequences were obtained from blood. The receptors here all came from a woman aged 18-29 years with Graves' hyperthyroidism. The CDR3 runs from the conserved cysteine through the conserved F or W. The D gene is left open where the match is weak. The size field is filled for only some rows; it gives once, few, many or a size class.

d_call j_call clone_size v_call cdr3_nt cdr3_aa
TRBD1 TRBJ2-3 . TRBV10-3 TGTGCCATCAGTTCGGCTGGGGGGACAGGGCTCGCCAGCGGAACAGATACGCAGTATTTT CAISSAGGTGLASGTDTQYF
TRBD1 TRBJ2-2 . TRBV12-3/TRBV12-4 TGTGCCAGCAGCCGACTCGGACAGGGCCCCGGGGAGCTGTTTTTT CASSRLGQGPGELFF
TRBD2 TRBJ2-7 many TRBV27 TGTGCCAGCAGTTTATCGAATAGCGGGTCCTACGAGCAGTACTTC CASSLSNSGSYEQYF
. TRBJ2-7 many TRBV18 TGTGCCAGCTCACCATACCCAAACTACGAGCAGTACTTC CASSPYPNYEQYF
. TRBJ2-1 many TRBV30 TGTGCCTCCTCTGGCAATGAGCAGTTCTTC CASSGNEQFF
TRBD1 TRBJ2-1 many TRBV6-2/TRBV6-3 TGTGCCAGCAGTTACAGGACAGGGGGTATCAATGAGCAGTTCTTC CASSYRTGGINEQFF
. TRBJ2-5 many TRBV7-2 TGTGCCAGCAGCCGACCGGTCCAAGAGACCCAGTACTTC CASSRPVQETQYF
TRBD1 TRBJ2-5 . TRBV6-2/TRBV6-3 TGTGCCAGCAGTTACTCAGGGGGCGCCCACCAAGAGACCCAGTACTTC CASSYSGGAHQETQYF
TRBD2 TRBJ2-1 . TRBV24-1 TGTGCCACCAGGAGCGGGAGGGCCCTTGAGCAGTTCTTC CATRSGRALEQFF
. TRBJ2-5 many TRBV12-3/TRBV12-4 TGTGCCAGCAGTTTAGAATCTATCCGGACGACCCAGTACTTC CASSLESIRTTQYF
. TRBJ2-1 . TRBV14 TGTGCCAGCAGCCAAGACGGGGAATACTACAATGAGCAGTTCTTC CASSQDGEYYNEQFF
. TRBJ1-2 many TRBV2 TGTGCCAGCAGTGAAGAGGCTACCCATGGCTACACCTTC CASSEEATHGYTF
TRBD2 TRBJ2-7 few TRBV20-1 TGCAGTGCTGGGGGACTAGCGGAGGGGGGCGAGCAGTACTTC CSAGGLAEGGEQYF
TRBD1 TRBJ2-7 . TRBV29-1 TGCAGCGTTGTAAGGGACAGGGGCTCCTACGAGCAGTACTTC CSVVRDRGSYEQYF
TRBD2 TRBJ2-7 many TRBV27 TGTGCCAGCAACCCTCCGACTAGCGGCCGACTCTACGAGCAGTACTTC CASNPPTSGRLYEQYF
. TRBJ2-7 many TRBV13 TGTGCCAGCAGCTTAGGGGTGGGGGGCAGGTACGAGCAGTACTTC CASSLGVGGRYEQYF
. TRBJ1-3 many TRBV24-1 TGTGCCACCAGTGAAGGACACCCAGGAGCTGGAAACACCATATATTTT CATSEGHPGAGNTIYF
. TRBJ1-2 few TRBV20-1 TGCAGTGTCTACAGGGAGGACTATGGCTACACCTTC CSVYREDYGYTF
. TRBJ1-4 . TRBV7-9 TGTGCCAGCAGCCTACCCCCCGGCGAAGGCGAAAAACTGTTTTTT CASSLPPGEGEKLFF
TRBD1 TRBJ2-7 . TRBV4-3 TGCGCCAGCAGCCAAGATTCAGGGGGCGTCTCCTACGAGCAGTACTTC CASSQDSGGVSYEQYF
. TRBJ1-5 many TRBV6-1 TGTGCCAGCAGTGAGTGGGGGGACAATCAGCCCCAGCATTTT CASSEWGDNQPQHF
. TRBJ1-3 many TRBV11-3 TGTGCCAGCAGCTTAGGTGGTACCTCTGGAAACACCATATATTTT CASSLGGTSGNTIYF
TRBD2 TRBJ2-1 many TRBV7-9 TGTGCCAGCAGCTTTAGCGGGAGGGGTAACTACAATGAGCAGTTCTTC CASSFSGRGNYNEQFF
. TRBJ1-2 many TRBV6-1 TGTGCCAGCAGTGAACGCTACAGGCTCAATGGCTACACCTTC CASSERYRLNGYTF
. TRBJ2-7 few TRBV4-1 TGCGCCAGCAGCCAAGAGGGGGACCCCTCCTACGAGCAGTACTTC CASSQEGDPSYEQYF
TRBD1 TRBJ2-1 . TRBV10-3 TGTGCCACCTCAGGGGGAGCATCCTTGACCTACAATGAGCAGTTCTTC CATSGGASLTYNEQFF
. TRBJ2-5 . TRBV5-1 TGCGCCAGCAGCTTGGCGCGGACCCAGTACTTC CASSLARTQYF
. TRBJ1-1 . TRBV12-3/TRBV12-4 TGTGCCAACAGTTTAGAGGGGAACACTGAAGCTTTCTTT CANSLEGNTEAFF
. TRBJ1-5 . TRBV7-7 TGTGCCAGCAGCTTAGAAGCGACAGGAGTAATCAAGCAGCCCCAGCATTTT CASSLEATGVIKQPQHF
. TRBJ2-2 many TRBV20-1 TGCAGTGCTCCCGCCTCGTACGGGGCCAGGGACACCGGGGAGCTGTTTTTT CSAPASYGARDTGELFF
TRBD1 TRBJ1-2 many TRBV20-1 TGCAGTGCTAGAGCCCAGGGGGAATCTGGCTACACCTTC CSARAQGESGYTF
TRBD2 TRBJ2-7 many TRBV24-1 TGTGCCACCAGTGAAAGTAGCGGGGCCGCCTACGAGCAGTACTTC CATSESSGAAYEQYF
TRBD2 TRBJ2-1 few TRBV20-1 TGCAGTGCTAGCCGAGTAGCGGGAGGGTTGTATGAGCAGTTCTTC CSASRVAGGLYEQFF
. TRBJ1-2 few TRBV5-1 TGCGCCAGCAGCTTGGCCGGGCAGGGAGGCTTCACCTTC CASSLAGQGGFTF
. TRBJ2-2 . TRBV4-3 TGCGCCAGCAGCCAAGTAGGCAGGGGAGTCGGGGAGCTGTTTTTT CASSQVGRGVGELFF
. TRBJ1-1 many TRBV28 TGTGCCAGCAACCCCTTACAGGCCATGAACACTGAAGCTTTCTTT CASNPLQAMNTEAFF
TRBD2 TRBJ2-3 few TRBV5-1 TGCGCCAGCAGCTTGCCTAGCGGGATCACAGATACGCAGTATTTT CASSLPSGITDTQYF
. TRBJ2-7 many TRBV6-6 TGTGCCAGCAGTTACCTTCAGGGTGGCTACGAGCAGTACTTC CASSYLQGGYEQYF
TRBD1 TRBJ1-2 . TRBV7-2 TGTGCCAGCAGCCCGGGAGGGGGACAGGGGGTTTCTGGCTACACCTTC CASSPGGGQGVSGYTF
. TRBJ2-3 . TRBV6-2/TRBV6-3 TGTGCCAGCAGGCGGGACGACACAGATACGCAGTATTTT CASRRDDTDTQYF
TRBD2 TRBJ2-3 . TRBV6-1 TGTGCCACTCGCCGGACTAGCTATTTCACAGATACGCAGTATTTT CATRRTSYFTDTQYF
. TRBJ1-2 . TRBV6-8 TGTGCCAGCAGTTACGGTGGCAGTAACTATGGCTACACCTTC CASSYGGSNYGYTF
. TRBJ1-5 . TRBV27 TGTGCCAGCAGTCTAGGGGGGACCAGACAGCCCCAGCATTTT CASSLGGTRQPQHF
. TRBJ1-1 . TRBV9 TGTTCCAGCAGCACCGACGGGACGGTGACTGAAGCTTTCTTT CSSSTDGTVTEAFF
TRBD1 TRBJ1-6 . TRBV28 TGTGCCAGCAGTTTCGGGACAGCGAGTAATTCACCCCTCCACTTT CASSFGTASNSPLHF
TRBD2 TRBJ2-1 once TRBV29-1 TGCAGCGTTGGATGGACTAGCGGGAGTCGTGAGCAGTTCTTC CSVGWTSGSREQFF
TRBD1 TRBJ1-1 many TRBV12-3/TRBV12-4 TGTGCCAGCAGACCGGACAGGCGAGGGATAATCACTGAAGCTTTCTTT CASRPDRRGIITEAFF
TRBD1 TRBJ2-2 . TRBV7-8 TGTGCCAGCAGCTACAGACAGGGAAACACCGGGGAGCTGTTTTTT CASSYRQGNTGELFF
. TRBJ1-2 many TRBV7-9 TGTGCCAGCAGCTTGGAGGGGAGGGTCTATGGCTACACCTTC CASSLEGRVYGYTF
. TRBJ1-6 . TRBV4-3 TGCGCCAGCAGCCCACAGGACTCCTATAATTCACCCCTCCACTTT CASSPQDSYNSPLHF
. TRBJ2-2 . TRBV28 TGTGCCAGCAGTTTGTCTTGGGGGGAGCTGTTTTTT CASSLSWGELFF
. TRBJ2-5 few TRBV30 TGTGCCTGGAGTGTTCAGGGGAAAGAGACCCAGTACTTC CAWSVQGKETQYF